Each of the 12 T cell receptor beta chains below was sequenced from the same sample in a study of T cells after yellow fever vaccination. TCRdb fed the 5' RACE reads into MiXCR, producing one record per CDR3 protein. The data show 450,000 to 550,000 distinct CDR3 sequences, with over 15% seen just once and over 11% held by the top ten. The sequences come from PBMCs, collected 15 days after the yellow fever booster vaccination. All receptors come from a man under 40 who received the YFV17D yellow fever vaccine.

The chain uses TRBV18 and TRBJ2-3, with TRBD2 as a possible D gene (5 bases). The CDR3 consists of 16 residues. V gave up 0 bases and J gave up 0 bases, with 10 bases separating them. Germline lookup yields CDR1 KGHSH and CDR2 LQKENI. The CDR3 DNA reads TGTGCCAGCTCACCACCCGCGACGGGGAGCACAGATACGCAGTATTTT. Residues: CASSPPATGSTDTQYF. The variable domain in full, completed from reference TRBV18 and TRBJ2-3, reads NAGVMQNPRHLVRRRGQEARLRCSPMKGHSHVYWYRQLPEEGLKFMVYLQKENIIDESGMPKERFSAEFPKEGPSILRIQQVVRGDSAAYFCASSPPATGSTDTQYFGPGTRLTVL.

This clonotype was seen repeatedly, ten times or more. The chain employs TRBV29-1 and TRBJ2-1; 13 bases match TRBD2. The CDR3 is made up of 12 amino acids. Germline values: CDR1 SQVTM, CDR2 ANQGSEA. The V segment lost 7 bases and the J segment 12 bases; nucleotides outside the gene matches: 6. DNA for the CDR3: TGCAGCGGGACTAGCGGGAGACATGGGCAGTTCTTC. As protein: CSGTSGRHGQFF.

This clonotype was observed a few times. The genes are TRBV29-1 and TRBJ2-1; the D gene could be TRBD1 or TRBD2 (5 bases each). CDR3 length equals 15 residues. Germline values: CDR1 SQVTM, CDR2 ANQGSEA. Trimming left V 6 bases short and J 8 bases short, with 23 bases between. In DNA form, the CDR3 reads TGCAGCGTCGCCCCCCCGGGACCGCCCCACTATGAGCAGTTCTTC. This translates into CSVAPPGPPHYEQFF.

J is TRBJ2-7 and V is TRBV9; no firm D call. Trimming took 3 bases from V and 1 from J, leaving 14 bases between them. The CDR3 spans 15 residues. Germline CDR1 is SGDLS and CDR2 is YYNGEE. The DNA of the CDR3 is TGTGCCAGCAGCGCCGGGCAGGTAGCTTCCTACGAGCAGTACTTC. Protein sequence: CASSAGQVASYEQYF.

The genes are TRBV19 and TRBJ1-4; no reliable D call. The CDR3 covers 16 residues. The germline gives CDR1 LNHDA, CDR2 SQIVND (reference sequence). The V end was cut by 4 bases, the J end by 0 bases, with 12 bases between. CDR3 residues: CASSKRTKATNEKLFF. The CDR3 nucleotides are TGTGCCAGTAGTAAAAGGACGAAAGCAACTAATGAAAAACTGTTTTTT.

The V and J genes are TRBV18 and TRBJ2-5, with 7 positions matching TRBD2. Germline CDR1 KGHSH, CDR2 LQKENI. Trimming cost V 0 bases and J 4 bases; bases outside gene matches: 11. This CDR3 is built from 17 residues. CDR3 protein: CASSPPIGTNGGETQYF. CDR3 DNA: TGTGCCAGCTCACCACCTATCGGGACTAACGGCGGAGAGACCCAGTACTTC.

The chain uses TRBV12-3 or TRBV12-4 and TRBJ2-2; D not resolved. V was cut by 6 bases and J by 4 bases, with 9 bases left in between. The CDR3 loop spans 13 amino acids. CDR3 residues: CASSVQSTGELFF. Written as DNA, the CDR3 is TGTGCCAGCAGCGTCCAATCCACCGGGGAGCTGTTTTTT.

The rearrangement links TRBV18 to TRBJ2-5; D unclear. CDR1 KGHSH and CDR2 LQKENI come from the germline V gene. The CDR3 totals 12 residues. Between the trimmed V and J ends, which lost 3 bases and 8 bases, there was a span of 10 bases. The CDR3 nucleotides are TGTGCCAGCTCACCTTCAGTGGACACCCAGTACTTC. Its translation is CASSPSVDTQYF.

The sample holds a few counts of this clonotype. The chain carries TRBV6-5 and TRBJ2-1, with TRBD2 identical over 7 bases. V lost 4 bases to trimming and J lost 4 bases; unmatched junction nucleotides: 7. The CDR3 is made up of 15 amino acids. Germline V CDR1 and CDR2: MNHEY, SVGAGI. This chain's CDR3 is CASSSWGEGYNEQFF. CDR3 DNA sequence: TGTGCCAGCAGTTCCTGGGGGGAGGGGTACAATGAGCAGTTCTTC.

The V and J genes are TRBV5-1 and TRBJ2-7; 9 bases are a match to TRBD1. There are 17 residues in the CDR3. The germline gives CDR1 SGHRS, CDR2 YFSETQ. Germline trimming cut 4 bases from V and 5 bases from J; bases unmatched to any gene: 16. The CDR3 DNA follows: TGCGCCAGCAGCGTGCTCTTTGCCGGGACAGGGAATGACGAGCAGTACTTC. Protein: CASSVLFAGTGNDEQYF.

This chain connects TRBV20-1 to TRBJ2-5; D possibly corresponds to TRBD1 (5 bases). Germline values: CDR1 DFQATT, CDR2 SNEGSKA (reference sequence). V was cut by 0 bases and J by 0 bases, with 11 bases left in between. The CDR3 covers 15 residues. CDR3 loop: CSAREGREYQETQYF. As DNA, the CDR3 is TGCAGTGCTAGAGAGGGCAGGGAATACCAAGAGACCCAGTACTTC.

The V and J genes are TRBV6-2 or TRBV6-3 and TRBJ2-7; D might be TRBD2 (6 bases). Germline CDR1 and CDR2: MNHEY and SVGEGT. V was cut by 5 bases and J by 4 bases, with 9 bases left in between. The CDR3 spans 12 residues. As DNA, the CDR3 is TGTGCCAGCAGTCAGACTAGATACGAGCAGTACTTC. As protein: CASSQTRYEQYF.